This paragraph covers one T cell receptor beta chain sequence. TCRdb's copy holds only in-frame clones and misses some; the assay was immunoSEQ multiplex PCR. The sample shows approximately 110,000 clones, about nine tenths of them seen only once. Trimming pared 3 bases from V and 2 bases from J, leaving 13 bases between. This CDR3 has 15 residues. CDR1 LNHDA and CDR2 SQIVND come from the germline V gene (reference sequence). The sample originates from a study of OX40 agonist ivuxolimab in advanced cancers. The material sequenced was CD4+ or CD8+ T cells sorted from blood, taken in a trial of the OX40 agonist ivuxolimab. The receptor was derived from an adult with an advanced solid tumor such as melanoma, head and neck, liver or kidney cancer. The chain is built from TRBV19 and TRBJ1-2, with D hard to call. CDR3 nucleotides: TGTGCCAGTAGTATGGATGGCACGGGAAACTATGGCTACACCTTC. This sequence encodes CASSMDGTGNYGYTF. Looking up the rest from reference TRBV19 and TRBJ1-2 gives the full variable domain: DGGITQSPKYLFRKEGQNVTLSCEQNLNHDAMYWYRQDPGQGLRLIYYSQIVNDFQKGDIAEGYSVSREKKESFPLTVTSAQKNPTAFYLCASSMDGTGNYGYTFGSGTRLTVV.